The T cell receptor beta chain under discussion was sequenced for a study of cytomegalovirus exposure and HLA in healthy donors. Vbeta (60) and Jbeta (13) primers were used in the PCR. Data came from immunoSEQ multiplex PCR; TCRdb stores just in-frame clones and leaves some out. The sample includes approximately 120,000 clones, roughly 74% seen only once; the top ten take about 4%. This CDR3 has 13 amino acids. Per germline, CDR1 MNHNS and CDR2 SASEGT. The V gene lost 5 bases and the J gene lost 3 bases, with 10 bases spanning the gap. The J gene is TRBJ1-1, the V gene TRBV6-1; the D gene is possibly TRBD1 (5 bases). The clonotype originates from a woman aged 45 to 65 in good health and CMV-seropositive. Sequencing input: PBMCs. This CDR3 is CASSQGAYTEAFF. CDR3 bases: TGTGCCAGCAGTCAGGGTGCATACACTGAAGCTTTCTTT.